The 17 T cell receptor beta chains reported below all come from one sample, sequenced in a study of Ad26.COV2.S vaccination and SARS-CoV-2 variants. TCRdb's table, derived via immunoSEQ multiplex PCR, lists solely in-frame clones and lacks some. The repertoire holds over 400,000 clones, with 75% to 90% as singletons. Treatment indicated: 15 to 20 received Ad26.COV2.S at low or high dose, single or two shots; about five received placebo; per-sample allocation not given. On day 63 after the first injection, vaccine and placebo recipients gave samples. Sequences were derived from peripheral blood, sampled in a trial of Ad26.COV2.S vaccine versus placebo. All receptors come from a person aged 18-65 years who received the Ad26.COV2.S COVID-19 vaccine or a placebo.

V gene TRBV3-1 (or the pseudogene TRBV3-2) combines with J gene TRBJ2-5, with TRBD2 matching over 8 bases. In germline, CDR1 is LGHDT, CDR2 YNNKEL (reference sequence). The V and J ends lost 0 bases and 2 bases, in that order; junction bases with no gene match: 11. The CDR3 loop spans 18 amino acids. CDR3 nucleotides: TGTGCCAGCAGCCAAGATCGGACTAGCTGGGGCGGGCAAGAGACCCAGTACTTC. This encodes CASSQDRTSWGGQETQYF.

In its sample, this clone was seen once. This chain uses TRBV25-1 with TRBJ2-7; either TRBD1 or TRBD2 may supply D (6 bases each). Trimming removed 1 base from V and 4 bases from J, with 14 bases in between. The CDR3 totals 15 residues. Germline CDR1 MGHDK, CDR2 SYGVNS. The CDR3 DNA reads as TGTGCCAGCAGTGAATTGAGGGGGGCCCTTTACGAGCAGTACGTC. Amino acids: CASSELRGALYEQYV.

The chain uses TRBV15 and TRBJ2-1, with a tentative D call TRBD2 (6 bases). CDR3 size: 17 residues. Looked up from germline, CDR1 is LNHNV and CDR2 is YYDKDF (reference sequence). The V end was cut by 5 bases, the J end by 9 bases, with 26 bases between. Here the CDR3 reads CATSRWPTKLGGGEQFF. The CDR3, as DNA: TGTGCCACCAGCCGATGGCCCACCAAATTGGGGGGTGGTGAGCAGTTCTTC.

CDR3 nucleotides: TGCGCCAGCAGCCCAGGGTCCTCGTACGAGACCCAGTACTTC. Protein product: CASSPGSSYETQYF. The chain links TRBV5-1 to TRBJ2-5; weak D call: TRBD1 (5 bases). Trimming shortened V by 4 bases and J by 5 bases, and 15 bases separated the two germline ends. CDR1 and CDR2 (germline): SGHRS, YFSETQ. The CDR3 has 14 residues. The full variable domain, rest sourced from reference TRBV5-1 and TRBJ2-5, is KAGVTQTPRYLIKTRGQQVTLSCSPISGHRSVSWYQQTPGQGLQFLFEYFSETQRNKGNFPGRFSGRQFSNSRSEMNVSTLELGDSALYLCASSPGSSYETQYFGPGTRLLVL.

V gene TRBV2 combines with J gene TRBJ1-2; D is ambiguous. Per germline, CDR1 SNHLY and CDR2 FYNNEI. This CDR3 is 13 amino acids long. V was trimmed by 3 bases and J by 6 bases, leaving 11 bases between them. CDR3 protein: CASSDGNNDGYTF. The CDR3 nucleotides read TGTGCCAGCAGTGATGGCAACAACGATGGCTACACCTTC. The entire variable domain, with the rest obtained from reference TRBV2 and TRBJ1-2, is as follows: EPEVTQTPSHQVTQMGQEVILRCVPISNHLYFYWYRQILGQKVEFLVSFYNNEISEKSEIFDDQFSVERPDGSNFTLKIRSTKLEDSAMYFCASSDGNNDGYTFGSGTRLTVV.

V gene TRBV6-5 combines with J gene TRBJ2-1; 9 bases match TRBD1. The CDR3 runs 15 residues. V trimming: 7 bases; J trimming: 4 bases; junction bases outside the gene matches: 8. In germline, CDR1 is MNHEY, CDR2 SVGAGI. The CDR3 coding sequence is TGTGCCAGCACCCGAAAGGGGACAGGGTACAATGAGCAGTTCTTC. The encoded protein is CASTRKGTGYNEQFF.

This chain joins TRBV7-3 and TRBJ2-1; the match to TRBD1 covers 9 bases. The CDR3 consists of 15 residues. V trimming: 3 bases; J trimming: 6 bases; junction bases outside the gene matches: 6. CDR1 and CDR2 from the germline V gene are SGHTA and FQGTGA. The CDR3 DNA reads TGTGCCAGCAGCTTCACATGGACAGGGGTCAATGAGCAGTTCTTC. This gives the protein CASSFTWTGVNEQFF.

V gene TRBV10-3 combines with J gene TRBJ2-7; D remains ambiguous. V gave up 2 bases and J gave up 0 bases, with 5 bases separating them. CDR1 and CDR2 from the germline V gene are ENHRY and SYGVKD. CDR3 length equals 13 residues. CDR3 sequence reads: CAISEPSSYEQYF. The CDR3 DNA follows: TGTGCCATCAGTGAGCCAAGCTCCTACGAGCAGTACTTC.

The chain uses TRBV10-3 and TRBJ1-2; D unclear. The CDR3 consists of 15 residues. The V gene's germline CDR1 is ENHRY and CDR2 SYGVKD. The V gene lost 6 bases and the J gene lost 0 bases, with 14 bases spanning the gap. The CDR3 is CAIRREVEANYGYTF. CDR3 bases: TGTGCCATCAGGAGGGAGGTGGAGGCTAACTATGGCTACACCTTC.

This clone was counted a single time. V gene TRBV5-4 combines with J gene TRBJ2-5, with D perhaps matching TRBD1 or TRBD2 (5 bases each). Germline V gene data show CDR1 as SGHNT and CDR2 as YYREEE (reference sequence). Trimming left V 0 bases short and J 3 bases short, with 12 bases between. The length of the CDR3 is 15 residues. As DNA, the CDR3 is TGTGCCAGCAGCTTGGCCTGGGGGTCTAAAGAGACCCAGTACTTC. Its translation is CASSLAWGSKETQYF.

The J gene is TRBJ1-1, the V gene TRBV30, with no clear D. The CDR3 has 16 amino acids. V gave up 0 bases and J gave up 0 bases, with 14 bases separating them. CDR1 and CDR2 (germline): GTSNPN, SVGIG (reference sequence). CDR3 sequence reads: CAWSVGEIDMNTEAFF. In DNA, the CDR3 is TGTGCCTGGAGTGTAGGAGAGATAGACATGAACACTGAAGCTTTCTTT.

This clone was seen a single time. This chain joins TRBV7-9 and TRBJ1-3, with D perhaps TRBD1 (5 bases). CDR1 is SEHNR, CDR2 FQNEAQ, per germline (reference sequence). The CDR3 covers 18 residues. V was pared by 3 bases and J by 4 bases, with 22 bases between. The chain's CDR3 is CASSFFFGAGRPGNTIYF. CDR3 DNA sequence: TGTGCCAGCAGCTTTTTTTTTGGGGCCGGGCGCCCAGGAAACACCATATATTTT.

V gene TRBV19 combines with J gene TRBJ2-2; 7 bases match TRBD2. V was clipped by 2 bases and J by 2 bases; unmatched bases: 14. The CDR3 is 19 residues long. Per germline, CDR1 LNHDA and CDR2 SQIVND (reference sequence). CDR3 sequence (DNA): TGTGCCAGTAGTATATTGAGTCTCCAGCTAGCGGCAAACACCGGGGAGCTGTTTTTT. This sequence encodes CASSILSLQLAANTGELFF.

The gene calls are TRBV7-2 and TRBJ2-5, with D possibly matching TRBD1 (5 bases). CDR3 length: 16 residues. The V gene's germline CDR1 is SGHTA and CDR2 FQGNSA. Trimming left V 2 bases short and J 4 bases short, with 17 bases between. The chain's CDR3 is CASSLFFGGAVETQYF. The CDR3 coding sequence is TGTGCCAGCAGCTTATTTTTTGGTGGGGCCGTAGAGACCCAGTACTTC. Combining the CDR3 with reference TRBV7-2 and TRBJ2-5 gives the whole variable domain GAGVSQSPSNKVTEKGKDVELRCDPISGHTALYWYRQSLGQGLEFLIYFQGNSAPDKSGLPSDRFSAERTGGSVSTLTIQRTQQEDSAVYLCASSLFFGGAVETQYFGPGTRLLVL.

V is TRBV6-5 and J is TRBJ2-7; 9 nucleotides match TRBD1. Germline CDR1 MNHEY, CDR2 SVGAGI. The ends lost 6 bases at V and 1 base at J; junction bases unmatched: 7. This CDR3 has 15 residues. CDR3 protein: CASREPGQGSYEQYF. The CDR3 coding sequence is TGTGCCAGCAGGGAGCCGGGACAGGGATCCTACGAGCAGTACTTC.

The rearrangement uses TRBV5-1 and TRBJ1-2, with D hard to call. Trimming shortened V by 0 bases and J by 6 bases, and 9 bases separated the two germline ends. The CDR3 contains 13 residues. Germline V gives CDR1 SGHRS, CDR2 YFSETQ. CDR3 nucleotide sequence: TGCGCCAGCAGCTTGGGGGGATTGGATGGCTACACCTTC. Translating it yields CASSLGGLDGYTF.

V usage is TRBV6-1 and J usage is TRBJ1-6; D may be TRBD1 (6 bases). The V end was cut by 1 base, the J end by 5 bases, with 9 bases between. From germline, CDR1 is MNHNS and CDR2 SASEGT. The CDR3 loop spans 15 amino acids. CDR3 sequence reads: CASSEGGTHNSPLHF. DNA for the CDR3: TGTGCCAGCAGTGAAGGGGGGACACATAATTCACCCCTCCACTTT.